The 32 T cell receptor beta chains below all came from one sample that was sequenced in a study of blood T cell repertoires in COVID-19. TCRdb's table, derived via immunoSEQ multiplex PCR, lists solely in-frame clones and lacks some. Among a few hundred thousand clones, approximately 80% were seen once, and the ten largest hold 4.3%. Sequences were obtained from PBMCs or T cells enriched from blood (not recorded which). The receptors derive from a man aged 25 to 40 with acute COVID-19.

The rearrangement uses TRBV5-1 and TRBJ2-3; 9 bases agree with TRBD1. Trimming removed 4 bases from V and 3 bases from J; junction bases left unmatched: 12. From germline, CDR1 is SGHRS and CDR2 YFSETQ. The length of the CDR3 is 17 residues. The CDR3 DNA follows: TGCGCCAGCAGCCCAATCCCCTTACAGGGGGCAACAGATACGCAGTATTTT. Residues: CASSPIPLQGATDTQYF.

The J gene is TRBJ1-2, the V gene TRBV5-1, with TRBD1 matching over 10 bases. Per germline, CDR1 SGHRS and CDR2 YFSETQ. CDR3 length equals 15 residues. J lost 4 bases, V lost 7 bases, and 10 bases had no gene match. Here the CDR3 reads CASGADRGVLYGYTF. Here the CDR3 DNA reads TGCGCCAGCGGCGCGGACAGGGGGGTCCTCTATGGCTACACCTTC. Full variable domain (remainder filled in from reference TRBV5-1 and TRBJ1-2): KAGVTQTPRYLIKTRGQQVTLSCSPISGHRSVSWYQQTPGQGLQFLFEYFSETQRNKGNFPGRFSGRQFSNSRSEMNVSTLELGDSALYLCASGADRGVLYGYTFGSGTRLTVV.

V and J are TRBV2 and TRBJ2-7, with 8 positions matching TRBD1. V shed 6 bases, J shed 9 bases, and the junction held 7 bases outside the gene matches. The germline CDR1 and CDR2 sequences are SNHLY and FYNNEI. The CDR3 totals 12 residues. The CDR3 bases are TGTGCCAGCAGACCCGGACAGGGTGGGCAGTACTTC. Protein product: CASRPGQGGQYF.

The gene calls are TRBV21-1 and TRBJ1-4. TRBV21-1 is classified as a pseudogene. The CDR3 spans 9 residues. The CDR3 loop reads CALFRKLFF. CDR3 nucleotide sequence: TGTGCCCTCTTTCGTAAACTGTTTTTT.

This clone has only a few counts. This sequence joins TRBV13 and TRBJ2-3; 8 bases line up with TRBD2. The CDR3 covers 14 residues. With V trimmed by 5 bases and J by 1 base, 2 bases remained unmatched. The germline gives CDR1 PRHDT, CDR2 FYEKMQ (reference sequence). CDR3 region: CASSISGGTDTQYF. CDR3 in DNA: TGTGCCAGCAGCATTAGCGGGGGCACAGATACGCAGTATTTT.

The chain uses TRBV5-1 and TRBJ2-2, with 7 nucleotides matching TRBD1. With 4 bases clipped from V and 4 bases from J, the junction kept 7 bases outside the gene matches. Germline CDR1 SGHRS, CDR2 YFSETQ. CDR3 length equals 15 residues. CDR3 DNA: TGCGCCAGCAGCGCAAGAACAGGGGTCACCGGGGAGCTGTTTTTT. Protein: CASSARTGVTGELFF.

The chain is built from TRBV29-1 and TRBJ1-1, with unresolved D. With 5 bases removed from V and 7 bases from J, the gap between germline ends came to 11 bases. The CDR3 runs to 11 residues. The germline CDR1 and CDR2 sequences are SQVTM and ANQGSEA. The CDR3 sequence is CSVMGGSEAFF. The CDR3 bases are TGCAGCGTTATGGGCGGGAGTGAAGCTTTCTTT.

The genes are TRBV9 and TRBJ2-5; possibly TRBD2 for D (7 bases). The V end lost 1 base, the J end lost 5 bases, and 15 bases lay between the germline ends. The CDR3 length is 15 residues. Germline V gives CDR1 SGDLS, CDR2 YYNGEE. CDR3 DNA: TGTGCCAGCAGCGTACGCGGGGGCGGATGGGAGACCCAGTACTTC. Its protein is CASSVRGGGWETQYF.

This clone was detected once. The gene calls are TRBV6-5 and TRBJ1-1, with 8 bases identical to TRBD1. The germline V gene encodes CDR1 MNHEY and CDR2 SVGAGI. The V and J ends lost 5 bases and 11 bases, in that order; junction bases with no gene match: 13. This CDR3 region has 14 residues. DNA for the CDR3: TGTGCCAGCAGTAACCCTACATCTAGGACAGGGGCTTTCTTT. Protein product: CASSNPTSRTGAFF.

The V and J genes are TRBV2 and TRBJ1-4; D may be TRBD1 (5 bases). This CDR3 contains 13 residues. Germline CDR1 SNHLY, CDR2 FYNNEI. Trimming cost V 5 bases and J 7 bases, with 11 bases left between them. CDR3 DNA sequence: TGTGCCAGCAGTAGCCTTAGGGGTGAAAAACTGTTTTTT. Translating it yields CASSSLRGEKLFF. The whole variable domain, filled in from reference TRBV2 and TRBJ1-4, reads EPEVTQTPSHQVTQMGQEVILRCVPISNHLYFYWYRQILGQKVEFLVSFYNNEISEKSEIFDDQFSVERPDGSNFTLKIRSTKLEDSAMYFCASSSLRGEKLFFGSGTQLSVL.

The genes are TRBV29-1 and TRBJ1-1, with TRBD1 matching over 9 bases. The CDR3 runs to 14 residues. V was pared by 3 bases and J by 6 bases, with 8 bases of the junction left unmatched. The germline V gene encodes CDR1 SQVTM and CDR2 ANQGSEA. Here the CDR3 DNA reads TGCAGCGTTGAGGTGGTGGACAGGGGTGCTGAAGCTTTCTTT. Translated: CSVEVVDRGAEAFF.

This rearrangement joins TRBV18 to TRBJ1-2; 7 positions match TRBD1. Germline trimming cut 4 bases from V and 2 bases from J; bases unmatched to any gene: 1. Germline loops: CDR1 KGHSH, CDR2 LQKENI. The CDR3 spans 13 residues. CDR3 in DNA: TGTGCCAGCTCACGGGACAGAAACTATGGCTACACCTTC. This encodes CASSRDRNYGYTF.

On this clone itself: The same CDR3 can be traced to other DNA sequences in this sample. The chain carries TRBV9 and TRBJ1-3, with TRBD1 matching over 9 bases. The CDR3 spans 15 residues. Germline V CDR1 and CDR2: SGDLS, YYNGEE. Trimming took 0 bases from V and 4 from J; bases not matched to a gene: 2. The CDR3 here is CASSVGTGAGNTIYF. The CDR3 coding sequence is TGTGCCAGCAGCGTAGGGACAGGGGCCGGAAACACCATATATTTT.

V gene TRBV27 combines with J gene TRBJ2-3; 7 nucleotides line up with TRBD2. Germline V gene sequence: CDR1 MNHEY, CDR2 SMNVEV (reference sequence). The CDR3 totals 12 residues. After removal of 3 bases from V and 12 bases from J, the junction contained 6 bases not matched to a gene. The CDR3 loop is CASSFWGGVQYF. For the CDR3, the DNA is TGTGCCAGCAGTTTTTGGGGGGGGGTTCAGTATTTT.

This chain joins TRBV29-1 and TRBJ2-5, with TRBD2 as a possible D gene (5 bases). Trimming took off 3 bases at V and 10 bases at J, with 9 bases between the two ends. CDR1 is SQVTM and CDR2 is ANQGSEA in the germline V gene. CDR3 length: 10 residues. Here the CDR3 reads CSVDEGIQYF. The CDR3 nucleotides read TGCAGCGTTGATGAGGGTATCCAGTACTTC.

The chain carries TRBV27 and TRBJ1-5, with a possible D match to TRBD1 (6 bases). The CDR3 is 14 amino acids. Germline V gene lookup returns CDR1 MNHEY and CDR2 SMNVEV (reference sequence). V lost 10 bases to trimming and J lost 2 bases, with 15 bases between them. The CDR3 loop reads CATRQVDGNQPQHF. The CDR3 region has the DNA TGTGCCACTCGACAGGTCGATGGCAATCAGCCCCAGCATTTT.

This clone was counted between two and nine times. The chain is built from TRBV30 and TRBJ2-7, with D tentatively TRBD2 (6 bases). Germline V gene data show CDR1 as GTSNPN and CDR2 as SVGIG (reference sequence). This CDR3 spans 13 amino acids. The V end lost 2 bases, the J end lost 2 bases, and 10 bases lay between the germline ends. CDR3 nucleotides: TGTGCCTGGAGTATGGAGGGTGCCTACGAGCAGTACTTC. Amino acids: CAWSMEGAYEQYF.

The CDR3 protein is CASSRGMEGPYTEAFF. The DNA for the CDR3 is TGTGCCAGCAGCCGAGGCATGGAGGGTCCGTACACTGAAGCTTTCTTT. This chain uses TRBV7-3 with TRBJ1-1; D is ambiguous. Trimming removed 5 bases from V and 3 bases from J, with 19 bases in between. The CDR3 consists of 16 residues. Germline assignment: CDR1 SGHTA and CDR2 FQGTGA.

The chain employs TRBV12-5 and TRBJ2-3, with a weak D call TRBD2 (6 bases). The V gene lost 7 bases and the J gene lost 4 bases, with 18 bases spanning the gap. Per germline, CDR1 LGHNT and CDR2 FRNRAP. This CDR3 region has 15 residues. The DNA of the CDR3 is TGTGCTAGTGTTACGACCCGGGACTTCTCAGATACGCAGTATTTT. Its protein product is CASVTTRDFSDTQYF.

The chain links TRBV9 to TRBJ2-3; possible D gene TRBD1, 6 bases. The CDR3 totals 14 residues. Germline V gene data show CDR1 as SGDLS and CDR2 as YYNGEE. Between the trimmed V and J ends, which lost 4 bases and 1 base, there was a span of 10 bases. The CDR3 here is CASSTWTGTDTQYF. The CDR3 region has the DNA TGTGCCAGCAGCACCTGGACAGGCACAGATACGCAGTATTTT.

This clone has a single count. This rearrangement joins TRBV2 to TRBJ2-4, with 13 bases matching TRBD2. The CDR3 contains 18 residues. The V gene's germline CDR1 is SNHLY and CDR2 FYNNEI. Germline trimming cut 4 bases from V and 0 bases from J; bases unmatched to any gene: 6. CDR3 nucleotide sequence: TGTGCCAGCAGTGTGGGACTAGCGGGACCTCTAGCCAAAAACATTCAGTACTTC. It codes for CASSVGLAGPLAKNIQYF.

This chain's CDR3 is CASSRTGRDLGYTF. Written as DNA, the CDR3 is TGTGCCAGCAGTAGAACAGGCAGGGACTTGGGCTACACCTTC. The V call is TRBV6-5, the J call TRBJ1-2; weak D call: TRBD1 (5 bases). V was cut by 5 bases and J by 8 bases, with 18 bases left in between. The CDR3 extends over 14 amino acids. The germline gives CDR1 MNHEY, CDR2 SVGAGI.

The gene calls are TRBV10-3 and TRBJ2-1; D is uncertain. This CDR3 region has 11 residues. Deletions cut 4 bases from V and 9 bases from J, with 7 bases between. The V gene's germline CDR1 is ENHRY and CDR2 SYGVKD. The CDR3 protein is CAISVATEQFF. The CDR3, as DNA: TGTGCCATCAGTGTGGCAACTGAGCAGTTCTTC.

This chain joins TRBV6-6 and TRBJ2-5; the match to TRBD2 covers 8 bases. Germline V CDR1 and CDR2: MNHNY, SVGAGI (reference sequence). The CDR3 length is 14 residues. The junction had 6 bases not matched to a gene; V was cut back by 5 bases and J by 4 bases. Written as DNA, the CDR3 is TGTGCCAGCAGTCCGGACGGGGGGGTAGAGACCCAGTACTTC. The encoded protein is CASSPDGGVETQYF.

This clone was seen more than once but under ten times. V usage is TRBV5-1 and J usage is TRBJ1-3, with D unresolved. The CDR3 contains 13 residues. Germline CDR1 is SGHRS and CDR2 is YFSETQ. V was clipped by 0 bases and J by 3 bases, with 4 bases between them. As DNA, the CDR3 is TGCGCCAGCAGCTTGGGCAGTGGAAACACCATATATTTT. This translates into CASSLGSGNTIYF. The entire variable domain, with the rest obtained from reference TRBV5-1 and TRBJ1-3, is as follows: KAGVTQTPRYLIKTRGQQVTLSCSPISGHRSVSWYQQTPGQGLQFLFEYFSETQRNKGNFPGRFSGRQFSNSRSEMNVSTLELGDSALYLCASSLGSGNTIYFGEGSWLTVV.

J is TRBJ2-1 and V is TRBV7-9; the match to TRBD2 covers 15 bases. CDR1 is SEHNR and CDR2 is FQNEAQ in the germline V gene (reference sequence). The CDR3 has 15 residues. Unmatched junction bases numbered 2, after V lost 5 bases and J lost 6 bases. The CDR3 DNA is TGTGCCAGCAGCGCGGGACTAGCGGGGGGCAATGAGCAGTTCTTC. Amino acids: CASSAGLAGGNEQFF. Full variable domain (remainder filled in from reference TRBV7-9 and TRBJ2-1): DTGVSQNPRHKITKRGQNVTFRCDPISEHNRLYWYRQTLGQGPEFLTYFQNEAQLEKSRLLSDRFSAERPKGSFSTLEIQRTEQGDSAMYLCASSAGLAGGNEQFFGPGTRLTVL.

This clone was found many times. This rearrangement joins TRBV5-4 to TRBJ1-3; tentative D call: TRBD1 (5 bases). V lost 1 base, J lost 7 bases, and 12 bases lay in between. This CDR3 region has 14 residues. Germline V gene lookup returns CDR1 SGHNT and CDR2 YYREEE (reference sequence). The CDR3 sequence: CASSLTGEGNTIYF. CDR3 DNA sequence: TGTGCCAGCAGCTTGACGGGGGAGGGGAACACCATATATTTT.

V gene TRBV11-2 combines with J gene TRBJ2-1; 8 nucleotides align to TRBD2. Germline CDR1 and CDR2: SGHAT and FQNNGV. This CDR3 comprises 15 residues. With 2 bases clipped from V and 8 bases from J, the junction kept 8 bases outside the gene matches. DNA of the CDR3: TGTGCCAGCAGCTTATTCGGGGGGGCCCATGATGAGCAGTTCTTC. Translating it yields CASSLFGGAHDEQFF.

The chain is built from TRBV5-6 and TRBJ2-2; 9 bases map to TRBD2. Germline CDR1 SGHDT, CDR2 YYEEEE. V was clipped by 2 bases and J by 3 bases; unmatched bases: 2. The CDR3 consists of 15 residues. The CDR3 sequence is CASSFSGGYTGELFF. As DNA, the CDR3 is TGTGCCAGCAGCTTTAGCGGGGGATACACCGGGGAGCTGTTTTTT.

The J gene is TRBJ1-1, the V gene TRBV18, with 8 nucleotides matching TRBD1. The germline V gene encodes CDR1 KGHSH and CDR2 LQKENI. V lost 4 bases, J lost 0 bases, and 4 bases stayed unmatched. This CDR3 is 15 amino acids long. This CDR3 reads CASSRGQGLNTEAFF. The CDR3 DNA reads TGTGCCAGCTCACGTGGACAGGGACTGAACACTGAAGCTTTCTTT.

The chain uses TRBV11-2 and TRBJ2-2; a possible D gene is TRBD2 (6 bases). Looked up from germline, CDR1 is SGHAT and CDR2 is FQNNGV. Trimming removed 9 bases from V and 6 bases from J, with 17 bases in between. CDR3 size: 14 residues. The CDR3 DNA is TGTGCCAGTCGGGACTCCCGGCGGGCCGGGGAGCTGTTTTTT. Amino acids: CASRDSRRAGELFF.

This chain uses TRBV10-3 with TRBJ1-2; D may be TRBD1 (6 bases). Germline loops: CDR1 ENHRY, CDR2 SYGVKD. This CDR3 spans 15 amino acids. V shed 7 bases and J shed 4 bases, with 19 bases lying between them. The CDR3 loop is CAITSEGTPSYGYTF. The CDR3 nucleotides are TGTGCCATCACTTCCGAGGGGACACCCTCCTATGGCTACACCTTC.